Below are 22 T cell receptor beta chains sequenced from a single sample in a study of post-analysis software for immune sequencing data. For these TCRs, the target antigens are not known. cDNA libraries for TCR beta contained unique molecular identifiers. TCRdb reprocessed the PCR reads via MiXCR and lists one record per CDR3 protein. The sample has more than 500,000 distinct CDR3 sequences, approximately 34% seen once. Broader study findings: Patients had higher frequencies than controls of a handful of TRBV segments, including TRBV5-6, TRBV5-1 and TRBV20-1.

The sample consisted of blood. The receptor source for this set is a girl aged 2-17 years with multiple sclerosis.

A single count supports this clonotype. The chain combines TRBV6-1 with TRBJ1-4; D unclear. V was clipped by 8 bases and J by 7 bases, with 17 bases between them. The germline V gene has CDR1 MNHNS and CDR2 SASEGT. This CDR3 region has 14 residues. The CDR3, as DNA: TGTGCCAGCGAGAAGGGTAGCGGGCTTGAAAAACTGTTTTTT. Translating gives CASEKGSGLEKLFF.

The gene calls are TRBV18 and TRBJ2-7; either TRBD1 or TRBD2 may fit D (5 bases each). The CDR3 extends over 14 amino acids. Between the trimmed V and J ends, which lost 4 bases and 2 bases, there was a span of 12 bases. Germline V CDR1 and CDR2: KGHSH, LQKENI. The CDR3 DNA reads TGTGCCAGCTCACGGGGGTCCGTGCCCTACGAGCAGTACTTC. Encoded protein: CASSRGSVPYEQYF.

The chain joins TRBV20-1 to TRBJ1-2; no clear D. This CDR3 contains 14 residues. Germline CDR1 and CDR2: DFQATT and SNEGSKA (reference sequence). As DNA, the CDR3 is TGCAATGCCACTAGAGTATCGGAGTTGAGAGGCTACACCTTC. This encodes CNATRVSELRGYTF.

This clonotype was seen ten or more times. A read error may produce the germline difference seen at one junction end. The rearrangement uses TRBV6-5 and TRBJ2-1, with D hard to call. Germline CDR1 is MNHEY and CDR2 is SVGAGI. The CDR3 has 13 amino acids. CDR3 coding DNA: TGTGCCAGCAGTTACGGCTCCGACAATGAGCAGTTCTTC. It codes for CASSYGSDNEQFF.

This clonotype was detected a few times. The chain is built from TRBV12-3 or TRBV12-4 and TRBJ2-1, with 7 bases that match TRBD2. V lost 3 bases to trimming and J lost 0 bases; unmatched junction nucleotides: 5. This CDR3 contains 16 residues. CDR3 bases: TGTGCCAGCAGTTTGGGACTAACGGGCTCCTACAATGAGCAGTTCTTC. Translated, it gives CASSLGLTGSYNEQFF.

The rearrangement joins TRBV3-1 to TRBJ1-2, with D perhaps TRBD1 (5 bases). V dropped 2 bases and J dropped 2 bases, with 18 bases sitting between them. This CDR3 has 17 residues. The V gene's germline CDR1 is LGHDT and CDR2 YNNKEL (reference sequence). The CDR3 DNA follows: TGTGCCAGCAGCCAACTGACAGACACATCCTCCAACTATGGCTACACCTTC. Translated, it gives CASSQLTDTSSNYGYTF.

This clonotype was seen a handful of times. The CDR3, as DNA: TGCAGTGCTCAGACCTACAACTCCTACGAGCAGTACTTC. This codes for CSAQTYNSYEQYF. The V call is TRBV20-1, the J call TRBJ2-7, with D uncertain. Germline CDR1 DFQATT, CDR2 SNEGSKA (reference sequence). V lost 5 bases to trimming and J lost 0 bases, with 11 bases between them. The CDR3 loop spans 13 amino acids.

The genes are TRBV20-1 and TRBJ2-3; D perhaps matches TRBD2 (6 bases). The CDR3 has 14 amino acids. Per the germline V gene, CDR1 is DFQATT and CDR2 is SNEGSKA (reference sequence). The ends were cut back, 1 base at V and 1 base at J, with 9 bases in the middle. Here the CDR3 DNA reads TGCAGTGCTAGAGTGAGCGGGCGCACAGATACGCAGTATTTT. Its translation: CSARVSGRTDTQYF.

This clonotype was seen a handful of times. The CDR3 DNA sequence: TGCAGTGCTAGAGATCTGGTTTCCTATAATTCACCCCTCCACTTT. Encoded protein: CSARDLVSYNSPLHF. The chain is built from TRBV20-1 and TRBJ1-6, with D unresolved. The CDR3 spans 15 residues. Per germline, CDR1 DFQATT and CDR2 SNEGSKA (reference sequence). The ends were cut back, 0 bases at V and 1 base at J, with 7 bases in the middle.

This sequence joins TRBV5-6 and TRBJ1-1; D possibly corresponds to TRBD1 (5 bases). Deletions cut 1 base from V and 5 bases from J, with 9 bases between. The CDR3 extends over 13 amino acids. CDR1 is SGHDT and CDR2 is YYEEEE in the germline V gene. The CDR3 region has the DNA TGTGCCAGCAGCTTGATGGGGGTAACTGAAGCTTTCTTT. It is translated as CASSLMGVTEAFF.

This clonotype was seen more than once but under ten times. The chain employs TRBV3-1 and TRBJ2-3; D might be TRBD2 (6 bases). Germline CDR1 LGHDT, CDR2 YNNKEL (reference sequence). V was cut by 1 base and J by 2 bases, with 13 bases left in between. There are 16 residues in the CDR3. CDR3 amino acids: CASSQGGTPSTDTQYF. The CDR3 DNA reads as TGTGCCAGCAGCCAAGGGGGGACTCCGTCCACAGATACGCAGTATTTT.

V and J are TRBV5-1 and TRBJ2-1, with 11 bases lining up with TRBD1. This CDR3 comprises 14 residues. V lost 0 bases and J lost 9; bases outside the gene matches: 2. Germline V lookup: CDR1 SGHRS, CDR2 YFSETQ. The CDR3 nucleotides read TGCGCCAGCAGCTTGGGGACAGGGGGCGGTGAGCAGTTCTTC. Protein sequence: CASSLGTGGGEQFF. The variable domain in full, with the rest retrieved from reference TRBV5-1 and TRBJ2-1, is KAGVTQTPRYLIKTRGQQVTLSCSPISGHRSVSWYQQTPGQGLQFLFEYFSETQRNKGNFPGRFSGRQFSNSRSEMNVSTLELGDSALYLCASSLGTGGGEQFFGPGTRLTVL.

The CDR3 region has the DNA TGCAGCGCGGGTCCAACTAATGAAAAACTGTTTTTT. This translates into CSAGPTNEKLFF. V usage is TRBV29-1 and J usage is TRBJ1-4; D remains ambiguous. With 7 bases removed from V and 0 bases from J, the gap between germline ends came to 6 bases. The CDR3 spans 12 residues. The germline CDR1 and CDR2 sequences are SQVTM and ANQGSEA. Full variable domain (remainder filled in from reference TRBV29-1 and TRBJ1-4): SAVISQKPSRDICQRGTSLTIQCQVDSQVTMMFWYRQQPGQSLTLIATANQGSEATYESGFVIDKFPISRPNLTFSTLTVSNMSPEDSSIYLCSAGPTNEKLFFGSGTQLSVL.

This clonotype was seen a handful of times. The V gene is TRBV29-1, the J gene TRBJ1-1; D unresolved. The CDR3 length is 12 residues. Trimming removed 7 bases from V and 3 bases from J, with 12 bases in between. Germline CDR1 SQVTM, CDR2 ANQGSEA. DNA for the CDR3: TGCAGCGCCACGGCAGATTACACTGAAGCTTTCTTT. This gives the protein CSATADYTEAFF. Supplemented by reference TRBV29-1 and TRBJ1-1, the full variable domain reads SAVISQKPSRDICQRGTSLTIQCQVDSQVTMMFWYRQQPGQSLTLIATANQGSEATYESGFVIDKFPISRPNLTFSTLTVSNMSPEDSSIYLCSATADYTEAFFGQGTRLTVV.

The chain combines TRBV9 with TRBJ2-5; 7 positions match TRBD2. The CDR3 runs to 14 residues. CDR1 and CDR2 (germline): SGDLS, YYNGEE. Germline trimming cut 7 bases from V and 2 bases from J; bases unmatched to any gene: 8. Here the CDR3 DNA reads TGTGCCAGCTCCAGGGCTAGCGGACAAGAGACCCAGTACTTC. Translated: CASSRASGQETQYF. Full variable domain (missing parts from reference TRBV9 and TRBJ2-5): DSGVTQTPKHLITATGQRVTLRCSPRSGDLSVYWYQQSLDQGLQFLIQYYNGEERAKGNILERFSAQQFPDLHSELNLSSLELGDSALYFCASSRASGQETQYFGPGTRLLVL.

This sequence joins TRBV6-5 and TRBJ1-2; tentatively, D is TRBD1 (5 bases). Trimming took off 5 bases at V and 4 bases at J, with 11 bases between the two ends. Germline CDR1 is MNHEY and CDR2 is SVGAGI. The CDR3 runs 13 residues. The CDR3 DNA reads as TGTGCCAGCAGTGACGGGGACGGCTATGGCTACACCTTC. Residues: CASSDGDGYGYTF.

This clonotype was seen a few times. V gene TRBV2 combines with J gene TRBJ2-4; D perhaps matches TRBD1 (5 bases). V was cut by 3 bases and J by 7 bases, with 16 bases left in between. The CDR3 totals 15 residues. Germline loops: CDR1 SNHLY, CDR2 FYNNEI. The CDR3: CASSDSNRQTNIQYF. As DNA, the CDR3 is TGTGCCAGCAGTGACTCGAATAGACAGACGAACATTCAGTACTTC.

The rearrangement links TRBV5-1 to TRBJ2-1, with TRBD1 identical over 10 bases. CDR3 length: 17 residues. Germline-derived CDR1 and CDR2 are SGHRS and YFSETQ. With 2 bases clipped from V and 4 bases from J, the junction kept 9 bases outside the gene matches. CDR3 loop: CASSLVGGDRGYNEQFF. The CDR3 bases are TGCGCCAGCAGCTTAGTCGGCGGGGACAGGGGATACAATGAGCAGTTCTTC.

The chain carries TRBV7-3 and TRBJ1-1, with 7 bases lining up with TRBD1. In germline, CDR1 is SGHTA, CDR2 FQGTGA. The CDR3 has 16 amino acids. The V segment lost 5 bases and the J segment 0 bases; nucleotides outside the gene matches: 9. The CDR3 sequence is CASSPTVGGVNTEAFF. In nucleotides, the CDR3 is TGTGCCAGCAGCCCTACCGTAGGGGGCGTGAACACTGAAGCTTTCTTT.

For the CDR3, the DNA is TGCGCCAGCAGCTTTGGACTAGCGGGGGCCACCTGCGAGCAGTACTTC. The encoded protein is CASSFGLAGATCEQYF. The chain employs TRBV5-1 and TRBJ2-7; 13 nucleotides agree with TRBD2. The CDR3 runs to 16 residues. Germline V gene lookup returns CDR1 SGHRS and CDR2 YFSETQ. Losses at the gene ends were 2 bases for V and 6 bases for J; bases not matched to a gene: 8.

This clonotype was seen only a few times. The chain has TRBV6-5 and TRBJ2-3; D is possibly TRBD2 (6 bases). V shed 6 bases and J shed 4 bases, with 20 bases lying between them. The CDR3 totals 16 residues. CDR1 and CDR2 (germline): MNHEY, SVGAGI. CDR3 sequence: CASSPPGATPADTQYF. CDR3 DNA sequence: TGTGCCAGCAGCCCCCCGGGAGCTACTCCTGCAGATACGCAGTATTTT.

The CDR3 coding sequence is TGTGCCAGCAGCTCCCCCCCGGGACAAATGAACACTGAAGCTTTCTTT. It specifies CASSSPPGQMNTEAFF. V usage is TRBV7-9 and J usage is TRBJ1-1; D may be TRBD1 (6 bases). Trimming took off 4 bases at V and 0 bases at J, with 15 bases between the two ends. CDR3 length: 16 amino acids. Germline CDR1 SEHNR, CDR2 FQNEAQ (reference sequence).